Shown below are 32 T cell receptor beta chains from a single sample sequenced in a study of tumor-infiltrating lymphocytes in localized non-small cell lung cancer. Data came from immunoSEQ multiplex PCR; TCRdb stores just in-frame clones and leaves some out. The table shows about 13,000 clones, with 68% occurring only once. The specimen was uninvolved lung tissue not adjacent to the tumor. The source is a human donor with non-small cell lung cancer.

Sample share makes this clone medium-sized. This rearrangement joins TRBV11-2 to TRBJ2-7, with D possibly TRBD1 on 5 matching bases. Germline V gives CDR1 SGHAT, CDR2 FQNNGV. The CDR3 is 13 residues long. V was pared by 1 base and J by 6 bases, with 10 bases between. DNA of the CDR3: TGTGCCAGCAGCTTAGTGGCGCAGGGCGAGCAGTACTTC. Amino acids: CASSLVAQGEQYF. The full variable domain, in which reference TRBV11-2 and TRBJ2-7 provide the parts outside the CDR3, is EAGVAQSPRYKIIEKRQSVAFWCNPISGHATLYWYQQILGQGPKLLIQFQNNGVVDDSQLPKDRFSAERLKGVDSTLKIQPAKLEDSAVYLCASSLVAQGEQYFGPGTRLTVT.

This sequence joins TRBV28 and TRBJ2-5, with D possibly TRBD1 on 5 matching bases. This CDR3 spans 15 amino acids. Germline V CDR1 and CDR2: MDHEN, SYDVKM. V was shortened by 1 base and J by 6 bases, with 15 bases between the two germline ends. The CDR3 DNA is TGTGCCAGCAGTTTATTCCCTGGGGCAGGGAAGACCCAGTACTTC. Residues: CASSLFPGAGKTQYF.

This clone has only one observation. The chain uses TRBV2 and TRBJ1-3; 9 bases line up with TRBD1. Germline CDR1 SNHLY, CDR2 FYNNEI. V lost 0 bases, J lost 1 base, and 4 bases stayed unmatched. The CDR3 is 17 residues long. The CDR3 DNA reads TGTGCCAGCAGTGAAGCGTGGGGACAGGGATCTGGAAACACCATATATTTT. Translated, it gives CASSEAWGQGSGNTIYF.

V and J are TRBV11-2 and TRBJ2-1; 12 nucleotides line up with TRBD2. V lost 2 bases and J lost 12; bases outside the gene matches: 5. CDR3 length: 14 residues. Germline CDR1 is SGHAT and CDR2 is FQNNGV. The DNA of the CDR3 is TGTGCCAGCAGCTTATCGGCTAGCGGGGGGGTGCAGTTCTTC. Protein: CASSLSASGGVQFF.

The J gene is TRBJ1-2, the V gene TRBV5-1, with TRBD1 matching 9 bases. Per the germline V gene, CDR1 is SGHRS and CDR2 is YFSETQ. This CDR3 is 13 amino acids long. J lost 8 bases, V lost 0 bases, and 2 bases had no gene match. The CDR3 protein is CASSLEQGAGYTF. The CDR3 coding sequence is TGCGCCAGCAGCTTGGAACAGGGGGCGGGCTACACCTTC. Full variable domain (missing parts from reference TRBV5-1 and TRBJ1-2): KAGVTQTPRYLIKTRGQQVTLSCSPISGHRSVSWYQQTPGQGLQFLFEYFSETQRNKGNFPGRFSGRQFSNSRSEMNVSTLELGDSALYLCASSLEQGAGYTFGSGTRLTVV.

The table lists this clone with a few counts. V usage is TRBV5-1 and J usage is TRBJ2-7; tentatively, D is TRBD1 (6 bases). CDR1 and CDR2 (germline): SGHRS, YFSETQ. Trimming stripped 3 bases from V and 5 bases from J, with 15 bases between. This CDR3 region has 14 residues. The CDR3 nucleotides are TGCGCCAGCAGCTGGTCTGGACAGCCTGACGAGCAGTACGTC. Encoded protein: CASSWSGQPDEQYV.

This clone is medium-sized (0.01 to 0.1%) within its sample. The chain combines TRBV28 with TRBJ1-4, with 9 bases aligning to TRBD1. This CDR3 is 15 amino acids long. V was pared by 4 bases and J by 7 bases, with 7 bases of the junction left unmatched. Germline V gene lookup returns CDR1 MDHEN and CDR2 SYDVKM. CDR3 nucleotide sequence: TGTGCCAGCAGTTCCACAGGGGGCCGGCCTGAAAAACTGTTTTTT. Translation: CASSSTGGRPEKLFF.

The genes are TRBV6-5 and TRBJ1-6; D is ambiguous. Trimming pared 6 bases from V and 7 bases from J, leaving 10 bases between. Germline loops: CDR1 MNHEY, CDR2 SVGAGI. The CDR3 loop spans 13 amino acids. CDR3 amino acids: CASRELRNSPLHF. CDR3 nucleotide sequence: TGTGCCAGCAGGGAACTGCGGAATTCACCCCTCCACTTT.

The chain joins TRBV5-1 to TRBJ1-4, with TRBD1 matching 11 bases. Losses at the gene ends were 0 bases for V and 10 bases for J; bases not matched to a gene: 5. The CDR3 consists of 15 residues. The germline CDR1 and CDR2 sequences are SGHRS and YFSETQ. This CDR3 is CASSLDGQGAVKLFF. Written as DNA, the CDR3 is TGCGCCAGCAGCTTGGACGGACAGGGGGCTGTAAAACTGTTTTTT. The full variable domain, rest sourced from reference TRBV5-1 and TRBJ1-4, is KAGVTQTPRYLIKTRGQQVTLSCSPISGHRSVSWYQQTPGQGLQFLFEYFSETQRNKGNFPGRFSGRQFSNSRSEMNVSTLELGDSALYLCASSLDGQGAVKLFFGSGTQLSVL.

This clone was observed a handful of times. This rearrangement joins TRBV19 to TRBJ2-3, with 7 bases matching TRBD2. V gave up 4 bases and J gave up 0 bases; unmatched junction bases: 7. CDR3 length: 16 amino acids. CDR1 is LNHDA, CDR2 SQIVND, per germline (reference sequence). Here the CDR3 reads CASSSRLASSTDTQYF. Written as DNA, the CDR3 is TGTGCCAGTAGTAGCAGACTAGCTTCTAGCACAGATACGCAGTATTTT.

The V call is TRBV7-6, the J call TRBJ1-1; perhaps TRBD1 as D (5 bases). Germline CDR1 is SGHVS and CDR2 is FNYEAQ. The V gene lost 2 bases and the J gene lost 4 bases, with 17 bases spanning the gap. CDR3 length: 16 amino acids. The CDR3 DNA is TGTGCCAGCAGCTTAAACGCCCGGGGGATGGGCACTGAAGCTTTCTTT. Amino acid sequence: CASSLNARGMGTEAFF.

CDR3 DNA sequence: TGTGCCAGCAGTTACTCGAAGCTTAATGGCGGGAATGAGCAGTTCTTC. It yields the protein CASSYSKLNGGNEQFF. The V call is TRBV6-5, the J call TRBJ2-1; D perhaps matches TRBD2 (5 bases). This CDR3 has 16 amino acids. Germline V gene lookup returns CDR1 MNHEY and CDR2 SVGAGI. V gave up 0 bases and J gave up 7 bases, with 16 bases separating them.

The rearrangement links TRBV10-3 to TRBJ2-7, with D possibly being TRBD1 (6 bases). CDR3 length: 14 amino acids. V was pared by 0 bases and J by 2 bases, with 8 bases between. CDR1 is ENHRY, CDR2 SYGVKD, per germline. CDR3 in DNA: TGTGCCATCAGTGAGTCGCCAGGGGCCTACGAGCAGTACGTC. Protein sequence: CAISESPGAYEQYV.

The chain links TRBV4-2 to TRBJ2-5; no firm D call. This CDR3 is built from 15 residues. Germline V CDR1 and CDR2: LGHNA, YNFKEQ. V was trimmed by 1 base and J by 2 bases, leaving 11 bases between them. The CDR3: CASSQAPASQETQYF. CDR3 in DNA: TGTGCCAGCAGCCAAGCCCCGGCTTCACAAGAGACCCAGTACTTC.

This clone occurred a few times. The chain couples TRBV5-4 to TRBJ1-2; 7 bases map to TRBD1. CDR3 length equals 13 residues. Trimming took 2 bases from V and 7 from J; bases not matched to a gene: 5. Germline V gene lookup returns CDR1 SGHNT and CDR2 YYREEE (reference sequence). The CDR3 DNA reads TGTGCCAGCAGCTTACCAGGGGGAAGTGGCTACACCTTC. It translates to CASSLPGGSGYTF.

CDR3 sequence (DNA): TGTGCCAGCAGCTCTCGAAGGGAGGGAGATACGCAGTATTTT. It yields the protein CASSSRREGDTQYF. The V call is TRBV11-3, the J call TRBJ2-3; 7 bases map to TRBD2. The V gene's germline CDR1 is SGHNT and CDR2 YENEEA. This CDR3 comprises 14 residues. V lost 4 bases, J lost 5 bases, and 6 bases stayed unmatched.

The V call is TRBV25-1, the J call TRBJ2-5; tentative D call: TRBD2 (5 bases). There are 15 residues in the CDR3. Trimming cost V 2 bases and J 1 base, with 11 bases left between them. Germline V gene data show CDR1 as MGHDK and CDR2 as SYGVNS. CDR3 region: CASSEHQRSQETQYF. CDR3 DNA: TGTGCCAGCAGTGAACACCAGCGGTCCCAAGAGACCCAGTACTTC.

The chain carries TRBV2 and TRBJ1-2, with D possibly matching TRBD1 (5 bases). The V gene lost 9 bases and the J gene lost 0 bases, with 17 bases spanning the gap. Germline V gene lookup returns CDR1 SNHLY and CDR2 FYNNEI. This CDR3 spans 15 amino acids. In DNA form, the CDR3 reads TGTGCCAGGACAAATACGGGGGGAGCTAACTATGGCTACACCTTC. Protein: CARTNTGGANYGYTF.

This rearrangement joins TRBV7-2 to TRBJ1-2; 9 nucleotides line up with TRBD1. Per the germline V gene, CDR1 is SGHTA and CDR2 is FQGNSA. V dropped 4 bases and J dropped 8; count of bases not matched to a gene: 14. The length of the CDR3 is 16 residues. CDR3 loop: CASSSFAWTGAEGYTF. Written as DNA, the CDR3 is TGTGCCAGCAGCTCCTTTGCTTGGACAGGGGCGGAAGGCTACACCTTC.

The chain is built from TRBV6-5 and TRBJ1-1; unclear D gene. Germline values: CDR1 MNHEY, CDR2 SVGAGI. CDR3 length: 14 residues. The V gene lost 0 bases and the J gene lost 0 bases, with 5 bases spanning the gap. CDR3 sequence (DNA): TGTGCCAGCAGTTACTCCCAGATGAACACTGAAGCTTTCTTT. Protein product: CASSYSQMNTEAFF.

The chain uses TRBV5-1 and TRBJ2-1, with D perhaps TRBD2 (6 bases). The germline V gene has CDR1 SGHRS and CDR2 YFSETQ. V was clipped by 9 bases and J by 0 bases, with 19 bases between them. CDR3 length: 16 residues. The CDR3 DNA sequence: TGCGCCACTTCTATTTTTAGCGGTAGCTCCTACAATGAGCAGTTCTTC. Encoded protein: CATSIFSGSSYNEQFF.

This clone was seen once. The chain recombines TRBV6-5 with TRBJ1-2; D possibly corresponds to TRBD1 (6 bases). The CDR3 extends over 13 amino acids. CDR1 is MNHEY, CDR2 SVGAGI, per germline. V was cut by 3 bases and J by 8 bases, with 13 bases left in between. CDR3 in DNA: TGTGCCAGCAGTTATCCAGGACAGAGAGGCTACACCTTC. It translates to CASSYPGQRGYTF.

This clone was picked up a small number of times. The J gene is TRBJ1-1, the V gene TRBV5-1, with unresolved D. The length of the CDR3 is 12 residues. From germline, CDR1 is SGHRS and CDR2 YFSETQ. Trimming stripped 1 base from V and 8 bases from J, with 9 bases between. The CDR3 DNA reads TGCGCCAGCAGCTTGTTTTCCGGGGAAGCTTTCTTT. This sequence encodes CASSLFSGEAFF.

The genes are TRBV11-1 and TRBJ2-5, with 9 bases identical to TRBD1. The ends lost 4 bases at V and 5 bases at J; junction bases unmatched: 5. CDR3 length: 14 amino acids. Per germline, CDR1 SGHAT and CDR2 FQDESV (reference sequence). CDR3 loop: CASSSTGGRETQYF. The CDR3 DNA sequence: TGTGCCAGCAGCTCTACAGGGGGCAGGGAGACCCAGTACTTC. Variable domain in full (rest from reference TRBV11-1 and TRBJ2-5): EAEVAQSPRYKITEKSQAVAFWCDPISGHATLYWYRQILGQGPELLVQFQDESVVDDSQLPKDRFSAERLKGVDSTLKIQPAELGDSAMYLCASSSTGGRETQYFGPGTRLLVL.

The V call is TRBV19, the J call TRBJ1-1; 9 nucleotides agree with TRBD1. Germline V CDR1 and CDR2: LNHDA, SQIVND (reference sequence). The CDR3 spans 15 residues. Trimming took 7 bases from V and 1 from J; bases not matched to a gene: 7. In nucleotides, the CDR3 is TGTGCCAGTATTGAAGACAGGGGGTGGAACACTGAAGCTTTCTTT. Translation gives CASIEDRGWNTEAFF.

This clone was counted a single time. The junction does not match germline at one end; this may be a read error. The V call is TRBV5-1, the J call TRBJ2-7, with a weak D call TRBD2 (5 bases). CDR1 and CDR2 from the germline V gene are SGHRS and YFSETQ. The CDR3 sequence is 15 residues long. Here the CDR3 reads CASSLGGPNMYEQYF. The CDR3 coding sequence is TGCGCCAGCAGTTTGGGCGGGCCTAACATGTACGAGCAGTACTTC.

Written as DNA, the CDR3 is TGTGCCACAGATTCGAACACTGAAGCTTTCTTT. This translates into CATDSNTEAFF. The chain joins TRBV28 to TRBJ1-1; D is unresolved. Looked up from germline, CDR1 is MDHEN and CDR2 is SYDVKM. CDR3 length equals 11 residues. V shed 10 bases and J shed 1 base, with 7 bases lying between them. The full variable domain, completed using reference TRBV28 and TRBJ1-1, is DVKVTQSSRYLVKRTGEKVFLECVQDMDHENMFWYRQDPGLGLRLIYFSYDVKMKEKGDIPEGYSVSREKKERFSLILESASTNQTSMYLCATDSNTEAFFGQGTRLTVV.

The rearrangement uses TRBV9 and TRBJ1-3, with TRBD1 as a possible D gene (5 bases). Trimming left V 0 bases short and J 1 base short, with 14 bases between. CDR1 and CDR2 from the germline V gene are SGDLS and YYNGEE. The CDR3 runs 17 residues. The CDR3 nucleotides are TGTGCCAGCAGCGTAGATGTCTCGGGGGGGTCTGGAAACACCATATATTTT. Protein: CASSVDVSGGSGNTIYF. The variable domain in full, with the rest retrieved from reference TRBV9 and TRBJ1-3, is DSGVTQTPKHLITATGQRVTLRCSPRSGDLSVYWYQQSLDQGLQFLIQYYNGEERAKGNILERFSAQQFPDLHSELNLSSLELGDSALYFCASSVDVSGGSGNTIYFGEGSWLTVV.

The gene calls are TRBV28 and TRBJ1-1; TRBD1 is a possible D gene (5 bases). Trimming left V 5 bases short and J 8 bases short, with 12 bases between. Germline loops: CDR1 MDHEN, CDR2 SYDVKM. There are 12 residues in the CDR3. CDR3 sequence: CASSLRWGEAFF. The CDR3 coding sequence is TGTGCCAGCAGTCTCCGGTGGGGGGAAGCTTTCTTT.

The rearrangement uses TRBV25-1 and TRBJ2-1; the D is unclear. V gave up 11 bases and J gave up 2 bases, with 10 bases separating them. The CDR3 spans 12 residues. Per germline, CDR1 MGHDK and CDR2 SYGVNS. The DNA for the CDR3 is TGTGCCTCAAGGTCCACCTACAATGAGCAGTTCTTC. It encodes CASRSTYNEQFF.

The sample holds a few counts of this clone. V gene TRBV5-4 combines with J gene TRBJ2-1; 11 nucleotides line up with TRBD2. V lost 0 bases to trimming and J lost 13 bases; unmatched junction nucleotides: 6. The CDR3 loop spans 14 amino acids. Germline V gene data show CDR1 as SGHNT and CDR2 as YYREEE (reference sequence). CDR3 coding DNA: TGTGCCAGCAGCTTGGACTCTAGCGGGGGGTCACAGTTCTTC. Its translation is CASSLDSSGGSQFF.

This sequence joins TRBV19 and TRBJ1-1; D gene ambiguous. Germline V gives CDR1 LNHDA, CDR2 SQIVND (reference sequence). The CDR3 covers 15 residues. Trimming pared 7 bases from V and 0 bases from J, leaving 15 bases between. This CDR3 reads CASMTGTDMNTEAFF. The CDR3 coding sequence is TGTGCCAGTATGACTGGAACAGACATGAACACTGAAGCTTTCTTT.